This record looks at one TCR beta chain sequence and its context. Its target is not known. CDR1 is SGHRS and CDR2 is YFSETQ in the germline V gene. The CDR3 loop spans 13 amino acids. Trimming removed 3 bases from V and 2 bases from J, with 9 bases in between. This sample is drawn from a study of T cell responses to AZD1222 COVID-19 vaccine. The study's findings and limits: The study found vaccine-associated CD4 TCRs spanning spike, dominant at 160-218 and 743-854. White British ancestry dominated among donors, who included more females, and clonal diversity was possibly underestimated. Baseline testing showed seropositivity in only 5 or 6 AZD1222 recipients. After two AZD1222 doses, spike-specific TCR breadth and depth rose versus day 0.

TCRdb's table, derived via immunoSEQ multiplex PCR, lists solely in-frame clones and lacks some. The sample holds 140,000 to 150,000 clones, 85% to 95% seen once. This receptor was identified in an adult in good health. This chain connects TRBV5-1 to TRBJ2-7; D is uncertain. The source was peripheral blood, collected on day 0 of AZD1222 vaccination. CDR3 bases: TGCGCCAGCAGCTCGGACGGGCCCTACGAGCAGTACTTC. Translation: CASSSDGPYEQYF.